This T cell receptor (beta chain) was documented in a study of blood T cell repertoires in COVID-19. As for the study in general: Samples representing acute and convalescent COVID-19 were sourced from the United States, Italy and Spain. In each case, the material was cDNA or gDNA derived from T cells, B-cell-depleted T cells, or PBMCs.

Concerning this clone itself: Distinct nucleotide sequences in the sample also encode this CDR3.

In the authors' workflow: Reference gene primer amplification gave estimated nucleated cell counts. Data came from immunoSEQ multiplex PCR; TCRdb stores just in-frame clones and leaves some out. For V, J and clone size, that table is used; D and trimming come from the DNA. Here the sample spans 150,000 to 180,000 clones, roughly 71% being singletons. J lost 7 bases, V lost 2 bases, and 4 bases had no gene match. Germline V lookup: CDR1 MNHEY, CDR2 SMNVEV (reference sequence). The CDR3 is made up of 14 amino acids. The TCR comes from a woman aged 80 or over with acute or convalescent COVID-19. The source material was peripheral blood. The genes are TRBV27 and TRBJ1-4, with 7 bases lining up with TRBD1. This CDR3 reads CASSLRQGSEKLFF. CDR3 nucleotide sequence: TGTGCCAGCAGTTTAAGACAGGGAAGTGAAAAACTGTTTTTT.